The source of this TCR beta chain is a study of cytomegalovirus exposure and HLA in healthy donors. The PCR had 60 Vbeta and 13 Jbeta primers. Profiled with immunoSEQ multiplex PCR; TCRdb holds only in-frame clones, not every one. The sample holds tens of thousands of clones; 60% to 75% are singletons and the top ten take 20% to 25%. Study-level points and caveats: Excluded: some indistinguishable V segments such as TRBV6-2 and TRBV6-3. Among TCR beta chains, those listed as cytomegalovirus-associated numbered over 150.

The CDR3 length is 17 residues. V dropped 3 bases and J dropped 0; count of bases not matched to a gene: 8. Germline loops: CDR1 MNHNS, CDR2 SASEGT. Turning to this clone: Its antigen remains unidentified.

The rearrangement uses TRBV6-1 and TRBJ1-5; 7 bases are a match to TRBD1. The source of this sequence is a man aged 40-55 years in good health and CMV-seropositive. Sequenced: PBMCs. This chain's CDR3 is CASSEGRTGYSNQPQHF. As DNA, the CDR3 is TGTGCCAGCAGTGAGGGACGGACAGGATATAGCAATCAGCCCCAGCATTTT.